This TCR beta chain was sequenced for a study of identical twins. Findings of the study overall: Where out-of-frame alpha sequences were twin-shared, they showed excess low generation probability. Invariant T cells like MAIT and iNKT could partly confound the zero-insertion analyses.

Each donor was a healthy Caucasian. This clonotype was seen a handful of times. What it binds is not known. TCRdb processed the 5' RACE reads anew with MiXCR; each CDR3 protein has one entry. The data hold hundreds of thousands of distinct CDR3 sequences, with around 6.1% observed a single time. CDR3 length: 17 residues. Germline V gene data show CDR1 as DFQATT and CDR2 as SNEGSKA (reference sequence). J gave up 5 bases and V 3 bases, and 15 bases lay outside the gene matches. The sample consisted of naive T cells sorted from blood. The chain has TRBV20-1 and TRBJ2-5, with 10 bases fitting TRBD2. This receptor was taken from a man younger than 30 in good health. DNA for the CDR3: TGCAGTGCTAGTCCGCTGAGCGGGAGGGCCTTTGTGGAGACCCAGTACTTC. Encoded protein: CSASPLSGRAFVETQYF.